Shown below are 26 T cell receptor beta chains from a single sample sequenced in a study of T cells in women clearing cervical HPV infection. This table comes from immunoSEQ multiplex PCR, and its TCRdb copy is limited to in-frame clones, with some not included. The sample yields under 50,000 clones, of which the top ten take up approximately 6%. The sample taken for sequencing was blood buffy coat. Every receptor here comes from a woman between 18 and 69 years old with a cervical HPV16 infection that either progressed to CIN3+ or cleared (not recorded which).

Notes on this clone: Read data end 3 residues before the CDR3 end; the end is taken from the germline J gene. The J gene is TRBJ2-7, the V gene TRBV12-3 or TRBV12-4, with D possibly matching TRBD1 (6 bases). V lost 9 bases to trimming and J lost 5 bases, with 26 bases between them. The CDR3 is made up of 16 amino acids. CDR3 residues: CARDTAPGHISHEQYF. Incomplete CDR3 DNA: TGTGCCAGGGACACTGCACCGGGACATATAAGCCACGAG.

Remarks on this clone: Sequencing ends 3 residues short of the CDR3 end; the germline J gene provides the rest. The chain couples TRBV20-1 to TRBJ2-7, with TRBD2 identical over 11 bases. The V gene end was trimmed by 5 bases and the J gene end by 0 bases; junction bases not matched to a gene: 12. Germline loops: CDR1 DFQATT, CDR2 SNEGSKA (reference sequence). This CDR3 spans 17 amino acids. CDR3 DNA (partial): TGCAGTGCTCAAACTAGCGGGGGATTCCAGAGCTCCTACGAG. This codes for CSAQTSGGFQSSYE. The CDR3 reads in full as CSAQTSGGFQSSYEQYF.

To note about this clone: The DNA ends 3 residues before the CDR3 does, and the rest of the CDR3 is filled in from the germline J gene. This chain joins TRBV20-1 and TRBJ2-1; D remains ambiguous. Deletions cut 4 bases from V and 8 bases from J, with 9 bases between. The germline CDR1 and CDR2 sequences are DFQATT and SNEGSKA (reference sequence). This CDR3 is built from 11 residues. This CDR3 reads CSANAEHEQFF. The covered CDR3 bases are TGCAGTGCTAACGCTGAGCATGAG.

Note on this clone: At one boundary the junction diverges from the germline segment, which might be a read error. The read halts 3 residues ahead of the CDR3 end, with the missing end drawn from the germline J gene. The same CDR3 arises from other DNA sequences in this sample as well. The rearrangement links TRBV7-2 to TRBJ1-3, with a possible D match to TRBD1 (5 bases). Germline CDR1 SGHTA, CDR2 FQGNSA. This CDR3 has 15 amino acids. The CDR3 is CASSSLGANGNTIYF. The sequenced part of the CDR3 DNA is TGTGCCAGCAGCTCGCTTGGGGCGAACGGAAACACG.

Concerning this clone: The CDR3 goes on 3 residues after the read ends, and that part is filled in from the germline J gene. The V gene is TRBV20-1, the J gene TRBJ1-5; 11 bases align to TRBD1. Germline V gives CDR1 DFQATT, CDR2 SNEGSKA (reference sequence). V was clipped by 0 bases and J by 7 bases; unmatched bases: 14. The CDR3 totals 18 residues. The CDR3: CSARDATGQGARRQPQHF. CDR3 DNA (partial): TGCAGTGCTAGAGACGCTACCGGACAGGGGGCAAGAAGACAGCCC.

For this clone: The CDR3 goes on 3 residues after the read ends, and that part is filled in from the germline J gene. The V call is TRBV19, the J call TRBJ1-2; tentative D call: TRBD1 (6 bases). This CDR3 contains 15 residues. Germline loops: CDR1 LNHDA, CDR2 SQIVND (reference sequence). This chain's CDR3 is CASSGLAGDTDTYTF. The CDR3 bases that were read are TGTGCCAGTAGTGGGCTAGCGGGGGACACAGATACC.

For this clone: The read halts 3 residues ahead of the CDR3 end, with the missing end drawn from the germline J gene. This rearrangement joins TRBV5-1 to TRBJ2-5, with a possible D match to TRBD2 (5 bases). The germline gives CDR1 SGHRS, CDR2 YFSETQ. With 7 bases removed from V and 4 bases from J, the gap between germline ends came to 14 bases. The CDR3 covers 13 residues. The CDR3 bases that were read are TGCGCCAGCTACGATAAGGCGGGAGAGACC. Translated, it gives CASYDKAGET. The entire CDR3 reads CASYDKAGETQYF.

For this clone: The sequenced fragment ends 3 residues before the CDR3 boundary, so the rest is inferred from the germline J gene. The chain uses TRBV7-2 and TRBJ1-6; 7 nucleotides match TRBD1. The CDR3 is 15 amino acids. Germline trimming cut 2 bases from V and 8 bases from J; bases unmatched to any gene: 6. Germline values: CDR1 SGHTA, CDR2 FQGNSA. The sequenced part of the CDR3 DNA is TGTGCCAGCAGCTTACTTCGGACAGGCTATTCACCC. Encoded protein: CASSLLRTGYSP. The whole CDR3 region reads CASSLLRTGYSPLHF.

In regard to this clone: The read is 3 residues too short to cover the CDR3 end, so that end is filled in from the germline J gene. V and J are TRBV7-2 and TRBJ2-7, with D possibly matching TRBD2 (7 bases). The germline V gene encodes CDR1 SGHTA and CDR2 FQGNSA. The CDR3 runs 15 residues. Trimming removed 1 base from V and 4 bases from J, with 14 bases in between. Incomplete CDR3 DNA: TGTGCCAGCAGCTTAGGGCGGGGGCAGGCGTACGAG. This translates into CASSLGRGQAYE. The full CDR3 sequence reads CASSLGRGQAYEQYF. Full variable domain (remainder filled in from reference TRBV7-2 and TRBJ2-7): GAGVSQSPSNKVTEKGKDVELRCDPISGHTALYWYRQSLGQGLEFLIYFQGNSAPDKSGLPSDRFSAERTGGSVSTLTIQRTQQEDSAVYLCASSLGRGQAYEQYFGPGTRLTVT.

As to this clone: The CDR3 end falls 3 residues outside the read, so it is completed with the germline J gene. The chain links TRBV19 to TRBJ1-2; perhaps TRBD1 as D (6 bases). The germline V gene has CDR1 LNHDA and CDR2 SQIVND (reference sequence). V lost 3 bases and J 3 bases, leaving 14 bases between the germline ends. The CDR3 runs to 15 residues. Incomplete CDR3 DNA: TGTGCCAGTAGTATGCGGGGGGCGTCGGACTATGGC. Encoded protein: CASSMRGASDYG. Given in full, the CDR3 is CASSMRGASDYGYTF.

For this clone: The read halts 3 residues ahead of the CDR3 end, with the missing end drawn from the germline J gene. The chain links TRBV7-2 to TRBJ2-5; TRBD1 agrees at 9 bases. The CDR3 sequence is 13 residues long. CDR1 and CDR2 from the germline V gene are SGHTA and FQGNSA. V was pared by 8 bases and J by 3 bases, with 4 bases of the junction left unmatched. CDR3 amino acids: CASRDRVEETQYF. The part of the CDR3 DNA that was read is TGTGCCAGCCGGGACAGGGTGGAAGAGACC.

On this clone itself: The read ends 3 residues early relative to the CDR3; the germline J gene fills the gap. The V call is TRBV2, the J call TRBJ2-3; 7 bases map to TRBD1. Germline CDR1 SNHLY, CDR2 FYNNEI. V trimming: 0 bases; J trimming: 5 bases; junction bases outside the gene matches: 8. CDR3 length: 16 residues. CDR3 DNA (partial): TGTGCCAGCAGTGAAGCGGGGACAGCCCGAGAAGATACG. This codes for CASSEAGTAREDT. The CDR3 in its entirety is CASSEAGTAREDTQYF.

Remarks on this clone: The CDR3 goes on 3 residues after the read ends, and that part is filled in from the germline J gene. The chain couples TRBV2 to TRBJ2-5; 10 bases match TRBD1. The CDR3 sequence is 15 residues long. The V and J ends lost 4 bases and 1 base, in that order; junction bases with no gene match: 3. Germline V gene data show CDR1 as SNHLY and CDR2 as FYNNEI. The CDR3 sequence is CASSVGTGAQETQYF. Incomplete CDR3 DNA: TGTGCCAGCAGTGTCGGGACAGGGGCCCAAGAGACC.

Worth noting for this clone: The CDR3 goes on 3 residues after the read ends, and that part is filled in from the germline J gene. V and J are TRBV19 and TRBJ1-5; D gene uncertain. CDR3 length equals 17 residues. V dropped 3 bases and J dropped 7 bases, with 22 bases sitting between them. Germline CDR1 and CDR2: LNHDA and SQIVND (reference sequence). The CDR3 DNA, read in part, is TGTGCCAGTAGTATGGCGACGGGGAGAGGGAGAAGGCAGCCC. Encoded protein: CASSMATGRGRRQP. The CDR3, in full, reads CASSMATGRGRRQPQHF.

In the case of this clone: The CDR3 is cut off 3 residues early in the read; its end comes from the germline J gene. The chain is built from TRBV7-9 and TRBJ1-1, with TRBD1 as a possible D gene (6 bases). CDR3 length: 14 residues. CDR1 and CDR2 from the germline V gene are SEHNR and FQNEAQ (reference sequence). Trimming took off 4 bases at V and 6 bases at J, with 15 bases between the two ends. Partial CDR3 DNA: TGTGCCAGCAGCTCAACAGAGGGGGTCGCTGAA. Protein sequence: CASSSTEGVAE. The full CDR3 protein reads CASSSTEGVAEAFF.

As regards this clone: The read halts 3 residues ahead of the CDR3 end, with the missing end drawn from the germline J gene. This rearrangement joins TRBV5-5 to TRBJ1-1; TRBD1 is a possible D gene (5 bases). CDR3 length: 13 residues. V lost 2 bases and J lost 1, with 6 bases in between. Germline V gene sequence: CDR1 SGHKS, CDR2 YYEKEE (reference sequence). CDR3 residues: CASSLDRNTEAFF. The CDR3 DNA, read in part, is TGTGCCAGCAGCTTAGACAGGAACACTGAA.

On this clone itself: From the germline J gene comes the end of the CDR3, since the read stops 3 residues before it. The chain recombines TRBV7-2 with TRBJ2-2; 9 nucleotides align to TRBD1. Germline CDR1 and CDR2: SGHTA and FQGNSA. The CDR3 totals 15 residues. The V gene end was trimmed by 4 bases and the J gene end by 4 bases; junction bases not matched to a gene: 4. CDR3 DNA (partial): TGTGCCAGCAGCTGGGACAGGGCAGCCACCGGGGAG. Protein product: CASSWDRAATGE. The complete CDR3 protein is CASSWDRAATGELFF.

The part of the CDR3 DNA that was read is TGTGCCAGCAGCTTAGATCGCGGCGAG. Encoded protein: CASSLDRGE. In full, the CDR3 reads CASSLDRGEQYF. This chain joins TRBV11-2 and TRBJ2-7; D not resolved. The read comes to an end 3 residues before the CDR3 does, leaving the germline J gene to fill in the end. V lost 0 bases, J lost 6 bases, and 6 bases lay in between. There are 12 residues in the CDR3. From germline, CDR1 is SGHAT and CDR2 FQNNGV.

Points on this clone: The CDR3 end is not reached by the read, which stops 3 residues before it; the germline J gene fills it in. The J gene is TRBJ2-7, the V gene TRBV7-6; 7 positions agree with TRBD1. CDR1 is SGHVS and CDR2 is FNYEAQ in the germline V gene. Unmatched junction bases numbered 6, after V lost 2 bases and J lost 5 bases. CDR3 length: 14 residues. Incomplete CDR3 DNA: TGTGCCAGCAGCTTAAAACAGGGGTTCGACGAG. Encoded protein: CASSLKQGFDE. The full CDR3 protein reads CASSLKQGFDEQYF.

Turning to this clone: With the read ending 3 residues before the CDR3 end, the germline J gene is used to fill in that end. The genes are TRBV5-1 and TRBJ2-5; D gene uncertain. Between the trimmed V and J ends, which lost 0 bases and 7 bases, there was a span of 7 bases. The CDR3 extends over 12 amino acids. CDR1 SGHRS and CDR2 YFSETQ come from the germline V gene. The sequenced CDR3 bases are TGCGCCAGCAGCTTGGAGGGCCGGACC. It codes for CASSLEGRT. The full CDR3 protein reads CASSLEGRTQYF.

CDR3 DNA, as far as it was read: TGTGCCAGCAGTTTCTCCGGGACAGGGGAG. Translation gives CASSFSGTGE. The whole CDR3 region reads CASSFSGTGELFF. The chain employs TRBV6-2 or TRBV6-3 and TRBJ2-2; tentative D call: TRBD1 (6 bases). Read data end 3 residues before the CDR3 end; the end is taken from the germline J gene. The V end was cut by 4 bases, the J end by 8 bases, with 11 bases between. Germline-derived CDR1 and CDR2 are MNHEY and SVGEGT. The CDR3 is 13 amino acids.

Points on this clone: The sequenced fragment ends 3 residues before the CDR3 boundary, so the rest is inferred from the germline J gene. The chain couples TRBV7-9 to TRBJ2-1; D possibly corresponds to TRBD2 (5 bases). Trimming left V 5 bases short and J 2 bases short, with 13 bases between. The CDR3 is 15 amino acids. Germline values: CDR1 SEHNR, CDR2 FQNEAQ (reference sequence). The sequenced CDR3 bases are TGTGCCAGCAGCCCCGGACTGGAGGCCTACAATGAG. It codes for CASSPGLEAYNE. The CDR3 reads in full as CASSPGLEAYNEQFF.

Comment on this clone: The sequence runs out 3 residues before the end of the CDR3; the remainder is reconstructed from the germline J gene. V is TRBV5-1 and J is TRBJ1-2, with 9 bases that match TRBD1. The CDR3 has 13 amino acids. Germline assignment: CDR1 SGHRS and CDR2 YFSETQ. V lost 4 bases and J lost 6; bases outside the gene matches: 4. The sequenced part of the CDR3 DNA is TGCGCCAGCAGCGTGGGACAGGGAGATGGC. Residues: CASSVGQGDG. The whole CDR3 protein is CASSVGQGDGYTF.

Concerning this clone: The read stops 3 residues short of the end of the CDR3; the missing end is completed from the germline J gene. The gene calls are TRBV20-1 and TRBJ2-7, with D uncertain. The CDR3 runs to 14 residues. Germline lookup yields CDR1 DFQATT and CDR2 SNEGSKA (reference sequence). V gave up 0 bases and J gave up 3 bases, with 12 bases separating them. The CDR3 here is CSARDRVNRYEQYF. The sequenced part of the CDR3 DNA is TGCAGTGCTAGAGATCGGGTAAACCGCTACGAG.

As for this clone: The read is 3 residues too short to cover the CDR3 end, so that end is filled in from the germline J gene. This sequence joins TRBV24-1 and TRBJ2-1; 9 bases align to TRBD2. The J segment lost 7 bases and the V segment lost 12 bases, leaving 9 bases of the junction unmatched. The CDR3 contains 13 residues. Germline CDR1 is KGHDR and CDR2 is SFDVKD. CDR3 DNA, as far as it was read: TGTGCCTCGCGGGCTAGCGGGATGAATGAG. Translating gives CASRASGMNE. The CDR3 reads in full as CASRASGMNEQFF.

A word on this clone: The read falls 3 residues short of the CDR3 end, and the missing part is taken from the germline J gene. The J gene is TRBJ2-1, the V gene TRBV2; 7 bases line up with TRBD2. V was clipped by 7 bases and J by 7 bases; unmatched bases: 10. The CDR3 is 14 residues long. Germline V gene lookup returns CDR1 SNHLY and CDR2 FYNNEI. CDR3 bases read: TGTGCCAGCAAAAGGGACTATCAGGAGAATGAG. Its translation: CASKRDYQENE. The CDR3 in full is CASKRDYQENEQFF.